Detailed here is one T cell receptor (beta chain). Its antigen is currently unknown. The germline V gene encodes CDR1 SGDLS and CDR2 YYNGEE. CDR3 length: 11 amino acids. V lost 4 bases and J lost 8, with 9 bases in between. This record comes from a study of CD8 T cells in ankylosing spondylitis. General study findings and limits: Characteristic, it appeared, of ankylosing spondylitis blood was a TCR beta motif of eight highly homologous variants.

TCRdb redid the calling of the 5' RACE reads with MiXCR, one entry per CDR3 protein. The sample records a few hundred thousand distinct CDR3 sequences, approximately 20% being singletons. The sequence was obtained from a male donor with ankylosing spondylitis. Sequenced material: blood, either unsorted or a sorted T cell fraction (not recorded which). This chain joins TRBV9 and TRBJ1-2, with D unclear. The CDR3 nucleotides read TGTGCCAGCAGCCTTATGGGGGGCTACACCTTC. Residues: CASSLMGGYTF. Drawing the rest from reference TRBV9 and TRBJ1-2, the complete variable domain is DSGVTQTPKHLITATGQRVTLRCSPRSGDLSVYWYQQSLDQGLQFLIQYYNGEERAKGNILERFSAQQFPDLHSELNLSSLELGDSALYFCASSLMGGYTFGSGTRLTVV.